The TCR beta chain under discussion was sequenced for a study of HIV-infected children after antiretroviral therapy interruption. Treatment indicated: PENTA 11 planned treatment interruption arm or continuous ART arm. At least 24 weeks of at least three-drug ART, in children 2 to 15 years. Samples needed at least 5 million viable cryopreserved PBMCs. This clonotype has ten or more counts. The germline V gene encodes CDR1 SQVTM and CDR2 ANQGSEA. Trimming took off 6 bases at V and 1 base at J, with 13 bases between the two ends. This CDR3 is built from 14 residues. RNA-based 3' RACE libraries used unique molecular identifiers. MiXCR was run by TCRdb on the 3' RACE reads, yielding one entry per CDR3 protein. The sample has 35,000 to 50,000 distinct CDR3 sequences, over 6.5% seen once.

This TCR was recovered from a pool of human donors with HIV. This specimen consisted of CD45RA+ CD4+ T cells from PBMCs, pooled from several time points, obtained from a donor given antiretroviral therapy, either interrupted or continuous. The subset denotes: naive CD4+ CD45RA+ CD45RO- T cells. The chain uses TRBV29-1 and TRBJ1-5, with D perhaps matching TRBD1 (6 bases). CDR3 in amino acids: CSVSGAFSNQPQHF. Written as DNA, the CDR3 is TGCAGCGTGTCGGGGGCGTTCAGCAATCAGCCCCAGCATTTT.